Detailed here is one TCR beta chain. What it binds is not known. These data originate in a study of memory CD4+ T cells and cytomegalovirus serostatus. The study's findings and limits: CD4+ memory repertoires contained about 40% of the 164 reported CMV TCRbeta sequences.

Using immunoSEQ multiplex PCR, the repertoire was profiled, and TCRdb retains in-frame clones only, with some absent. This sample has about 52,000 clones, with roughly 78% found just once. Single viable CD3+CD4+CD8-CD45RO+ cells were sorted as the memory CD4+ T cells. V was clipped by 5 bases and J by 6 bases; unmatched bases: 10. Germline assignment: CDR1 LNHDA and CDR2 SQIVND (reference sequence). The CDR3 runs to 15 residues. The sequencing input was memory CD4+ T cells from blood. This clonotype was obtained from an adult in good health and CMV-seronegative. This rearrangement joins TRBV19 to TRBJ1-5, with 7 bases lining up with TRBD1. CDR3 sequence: CASSRTQGTGQPQHF. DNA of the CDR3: TGTGCCAGTAGTCGAACACAGGGGACCGGTCAGCCCCAGCATTTT.